This record looks at one TCR beta chain sequence and its context. Its antigen remains unidentified. The CDR3 contains 15 residues. The germline V gene has CDR1 WNHNN and CDR2 SYGVQD (reference sequence). Preparation of TRB cDNA libraries relied on 5' RACE carrying UMI labels. TCRdb derives one entry per CDR3 protein from the 5' RACE reads, leaving out DNA. Its listing shows roughly 99,000 distinct CDR3 sequences. The sample originates from a study of CXCR3-negative and CXCR3-positive naive CD8 T cells. Whole-study results and caveats: After cryopreservation, expression of CXCR3 was partially reduced, and most assays were run with fresh PBMCs. Relative to CXCR3-negative naive cells, CXCR3-positive naive cells had more hydrophobic TRB CDR3s. With respect to TRBV-TRBJ usage, naive CXCR3-negative and CXCR3-positive cells were similar; memory differed.

Sequencing input: naive CXCR3+ CD8+ T cells from blood. The subset was: CD45RO-CCR7+CD27+CD95- naive CD8+ T cells expressing CXCR3 (TNR3+). The sequence derives from a human donor in good health. Some clones in this sample may be carry-over from other donors' samples. The chain uses TRBV10-1 and TRBJ1-2; TCRdb selects TRBD1, and the lack of DNA leaves this call unchecked. CDR3 loop: CASSARGPANYGYTF.